These 13 T cell receptor beta chains originate from one sample sequenced in a study of identical twins. From the 5' RACE reads, TCRdb called clonotypes with MiXCR, one entry per CDR3 protein. The sample shows more than 650,000 distinct CDR3 sequences, around 6.1% of them seen only once. The sequencing input was naive T cells sorted from blood. The receptors shown here come from a man younger than 30 in good health.

This clonotype has only a few counts. This chain joins TRBV12-3 or TRBV12-4 and TRBJ1-1; D gene ambiguous. This CDR3 has 13 amino acids. V was cut by 6 bases and J by 10 bases, with 18 bases left in between. The CDR3 loop reads CASRDIGPAGAFF. The CDR3 bases are TGTGCCAGCAGAGACATTGGCCCCGCCGGAGCTTTCTTT.

This clonotype was seen repeatedly, ten times or more. The chain uses TRBV12-3 or TRBV12-4 and TRBJ2-1; no definite D call. The CDR3 is 11 amino acids. With 3 bases removed from V and 7 bases from J, the gap between germline ends came to 4 bases. The CDR3 sequence: CASSLRNEQFF. CDR3 nucleotide sequence: TGTGCCAGCAGTTTGAGGAATGAGCAGTTCTTC.

There are a few counts of this clonotype. This rearrangement joins TRBV5-5 to TRBJ2-1; TRBD2 matches at 8 bases. The V segment lost 0 bases and the J segment 8 bases; nucleotides outside the gene matches: 10. Germline V gene data show CDR1 as SGHKS and CDR2 as YYEKEE (reference sequence). The CDR3 sequence is 16 residues long. This CDR3 reads CASSLVPASGFDEQFF. The CDR3 coding sequence is TGTGCCAGCAGCTTGGTTCCGGCTAGCGGGTTCGATGAGCAGTTCTTC.

The rearrangement uses TRBV7-2 and TRBJ2-3; tentative D call: TRBD2 (6 bases). V shed 4 bases and J shed 2 bases, with 16 bases lying between them. Germline loops: CDR1 SGHTA, CDR2 FQGNSA. The CDR3 loop spans 16 amino acids. CDR3 residues: CASSSRLAGPTDTQYF. The CDR3 DNA reads as TGTGCCAGCAGCTCCCGACTGGCGGGACCCACAGATACGCAGTATTTT. The variable domain in full, with the rest retrieved from reference TRBV7-2 and TRBJ2-3, is GAGVSQSPSNKVTEKGKDVELRCDPISGHTALYWYRQSLGQGLEFLIYFQGNSAPDKSGLPSDRFSAERTGGSVSTLTIQRTQQEDSAVYLCASSSRLAGPTDTQYFGPGTRLTVL.

This clonotype showed up many times. This chain connects TRBV12-3 or TRBV12-4 to TRBJ1-1; D not certain. The length of the CDR3 is 11 residues. Trimming left V 5 bases short and J 10 bases short, with 11 bases between. The CDR3 bases are TGTGCCAGCAGTGGACGCCGAGGAGCTTTCTTT. It translates to CASSGRRGAFF.

This clonotype was observed a few times. Here the CDR3 DNA reads TGTGCCAGCAGCCAAGGAGATAGCGGGAACACCGGGGAGCTGTTTTTT. This gives the protein CASSQGDSGNTGELFF. The rearrangement joins TRBV14 to TRBJ2-2; D possibly corresponds to TRBD2 (6 bases). The V end was cut by 1 base, the J end by 1 base, with 10 bases between. This CDR3 has 16 residues. In germline, CDR1 is SGHDN, CDR2 FVKESK.

In its sample, this clonotype was seen many times. The rearrangement uses TRBV12-3 or TRBV12-4 and TRBJ2-2, with D uncertain. This CDR3 contains 15 residues. The V gene lost 6 bases and the J gene lost 0 bases, with 11 bases spanning the gap. The chain's CDR3 is CASSQAGSNTGELFF. CDR3 coding DNA: TGTGCCAGCAGCCAAGCAGGATCGAACACCGGGGAGCTGTTTTTT.

Ten or more counts support this clonotype. The chain couples TRBV10-3 to TRBJ1-5, with no clear D. The CDR3 extends over 13 amino acids. Germline-derived CDR1 and CDR2 are ENHRY and SYGVKD. Trimming took 1 base from V and 8 from J, leaving 9 bases between them. This chain's CDR3 is CAISELGQEPQHF. The CDR3, as DNA: TGTGCCATCAGTGAGTTGGGCCAGGAGCCCCAGCATTTT.

There are a few counts of this clonotype. CDR3 bases: TGTGCCAGTTACAAGCGGGGAAGCAATCAGCCCCAGCATTTT. Translated, it gives CASYKRGSNQPQHF. The rearrangement joins TRBV28 to TRBJ1-5; D gene uncertain. The ends were cut back, 9 bases at V and 1 base at J, with 13 bases in the middle. The length of the CDR3 is 14 residues. CDR1 and CDR2 (germline): MDHEN, SYDVKM.

J is TRBJ1-5 and V is TRBV5-5, with a possible D match to TRBD1 (6 bases). Between the trimmed V and J ends, which lost 4 bases and 6 bases, there was a span of 11 bases. The CDR3 totals 13 residues. The V gene's germline CDR1 is SGHKS and CDR2 YYEKEE (reference sequence). The chain's CDR3 is CASSPRGVQPQHF. CDR3 DNA: TGTGCCAGCAGCCCCAGGGGAGTTCAGCCCCAGCATTTT.

This clonotype has ten or more counts. The rearrangement links TRBV6-5 to TRBJ1-5, with D hard to call. Germline V gene lookup returns CDR1 MNHEY and CDR2 SVGAGI. V was pared by 4 bases and J by 9 bases, with 10 bases between. The CDR3 runs to 12 residues. The CDR3 nucleotides read TGTGCCAGCAGTTCCTCGAGGAGGCCCCAGCATTTT. Its protein product is CASSSSRRPQHF.

This chain connects TRBV3-1 to TRBJ2-5; tentative D call: TRBD2 (5 bases). This CDR3 region has 14 residues. Trimming took 1 base from V and 4 from J, leaving 10 bases between them. Germline V lookup: CDR1 LGHDT, CDR2 YNNKEL (reference sequence). For the CDR3, the DNA is TGTGCCAGCAGCCAAGGACCTCGGGGAGAGACCCAGTACTTC. The encoded protein is CASSQGPRGETQYF.

This chain joins TRBV4-3 and TRBJ2-7; D may match TRBD1 or TRBD2 (6 bases each). V was cut by 2 bases and J by 3 bases, with 8 bases left in between. This CDR3 has 13 residues. CDR1 and CDR2 (germline): LGHNA, YSLEER. CDR3 sequence reads: CASSQRGDYEQYF. As DNA, the CDR3 is TGCGCCAGCAGCCAAAGGGGGGACTACGAGCAGTACTTC.